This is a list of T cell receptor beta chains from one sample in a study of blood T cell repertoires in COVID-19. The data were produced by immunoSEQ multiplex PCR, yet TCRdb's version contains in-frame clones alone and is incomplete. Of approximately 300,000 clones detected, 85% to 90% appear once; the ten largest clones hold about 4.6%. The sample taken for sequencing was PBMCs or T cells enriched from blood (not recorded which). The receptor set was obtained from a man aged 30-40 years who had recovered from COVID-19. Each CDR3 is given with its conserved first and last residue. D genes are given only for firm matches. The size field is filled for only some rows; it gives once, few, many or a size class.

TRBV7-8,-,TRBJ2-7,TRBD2,CASSLLAGALEQYF,TGTGCCAGCAGCCTACTAGCGGGAGCTCTCGAGCAGTACTTC
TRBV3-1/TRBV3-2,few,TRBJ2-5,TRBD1,CASSPQPTGVGTQYF,TGTGCCAGCAGCCCCCAACCCACAGGGGTCGGGACCCAGTACTTC
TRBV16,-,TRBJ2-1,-,CASSQGQPGGQFF,TGTGCCAGCAGCCAAGGGCAGCCTGGTGGGCAGTTCTTC
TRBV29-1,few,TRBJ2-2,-,CSADGRHTGELFF,TGCAGCGCCGACGGGAGACACACCGGGGAGCTGTTTTTT
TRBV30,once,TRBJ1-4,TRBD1,CAWSRDSSNEKLFF,TGTGCCTGGTCCAGGGACAGCTCTAATGAAAAACTGTTTTTT
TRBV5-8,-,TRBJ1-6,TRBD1,CASSLGRDRDNSPLHF,TGTGCCAGCAGCTTGGGACGGGACAGAGATAATTCACCCCTCCACTTT
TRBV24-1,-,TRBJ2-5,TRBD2,CATSDPAGGGETQYF,TGTGCCACCAGTGACCCCGCAGGCGGGGGAGAGACCCAGTACTTC
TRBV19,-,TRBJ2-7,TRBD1,CASTGRGQGEYEQYF,TGTGCCAGTACCGGGAGGGGACAGGGGGAATACGAGCAGTACTTC
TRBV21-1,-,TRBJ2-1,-,CASSKFPFGAGVYNEQFF,TGTGCCAGCAGCAAATTCCCGTTTGGGGCGGGGGTATACAATGAGCAGTTCTTC
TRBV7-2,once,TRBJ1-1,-,CASSSPARTEAFF,TGTGCCAGCAGCTCTCCTGCCAGAACTGAAGCTTTCTTT
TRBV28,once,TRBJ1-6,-,CASSYELGPPLHF,TGTGCCAGCAGTTACGAACTAGGACCACCCCTCCACTTT
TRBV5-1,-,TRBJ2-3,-,CASSFIPRAGPNTQYF,TGCGCCAGCAGCTTTATTCCTCGGGCGGGCCCCAATACGCAGTATTTT
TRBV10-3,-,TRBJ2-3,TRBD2,CAISRGLATDTQYF,TGTGCCATCAGTAGGGGACTAGCCACAGATACGCAGTATTTT
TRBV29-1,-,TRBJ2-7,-,CSVITGEQYF,TGCAGCGTTATAACGGGAGAGCAGTACTTC
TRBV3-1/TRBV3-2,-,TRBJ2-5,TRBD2,CASSQDGGRAGETQYF,TGTGCCAGCAGCCAAGACGGCGGGAGGGCCGGCGAGACCCAGTACTTC
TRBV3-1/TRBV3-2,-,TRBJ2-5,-,CASSQDPGETQYF,TGTGCCAGCAGCCAAGATCCTGGCGAGACCCAGTACTTC
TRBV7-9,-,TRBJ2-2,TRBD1,CASSSRDREGTGELFF,TGTGCCAGCAGCTCCCGGGACAGGGAAGGCACCGGGGAGCTGTTTTTT
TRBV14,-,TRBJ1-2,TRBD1,CASSQRRQGNPGYTF,TGTGCCAGCAGCCAAAGGAGACAGGGTAATCCCGGCTACACCTTC